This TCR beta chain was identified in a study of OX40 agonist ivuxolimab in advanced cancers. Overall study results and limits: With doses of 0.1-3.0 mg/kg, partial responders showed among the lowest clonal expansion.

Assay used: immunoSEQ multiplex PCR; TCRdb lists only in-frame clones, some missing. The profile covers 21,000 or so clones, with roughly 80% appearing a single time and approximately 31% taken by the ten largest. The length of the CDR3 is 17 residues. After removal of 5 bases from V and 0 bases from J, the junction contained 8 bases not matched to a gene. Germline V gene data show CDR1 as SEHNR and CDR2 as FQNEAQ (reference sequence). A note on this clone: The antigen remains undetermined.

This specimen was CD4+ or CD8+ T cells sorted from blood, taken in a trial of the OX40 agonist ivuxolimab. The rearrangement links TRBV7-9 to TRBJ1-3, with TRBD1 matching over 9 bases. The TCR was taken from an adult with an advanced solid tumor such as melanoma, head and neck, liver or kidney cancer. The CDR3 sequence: CASSAGTGPYSGNTIYF. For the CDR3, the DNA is TGTGCCAGCAGCGCCGGGACAGGGCCCTACTCTGGAAACACCATATATTTT.